The clone carrying this TCR beta chain was seen a single time. Antigen specificity is unknown. This table comes from immunoSEQ multiplex PCR, and its TCRdb copy is limited to in-frame clones, with some not included. The repertoire has approximately 100,000 clones, nearly 90% of them found once; the top ten carry around 0.73%. As for time point: week 47, end of study. Each dose of the vaccine consisted of 300 ug of mutant IDH1 20-mer peptide, with topical imiquimod. The sample comes from a study of a mutant IDH1 vaccine in newly diagnosed glioma. Study-level information: Vaccine dosing followed radiotherapy by 4-6 weeks, or accompanied temozolomide cycles. Averaging roughly 40 years of age, treated patients were around 60% male and approximately 38% female. Points from the study as a whole: Top peripheral T cell clonotype shifts appeared unrelated to pseudoprogression.

This clonotype was sampled from a woman aged 45-65 years with glioma. The specimen was PBMCs, collected from a glioma patient whose treatment included an IDH1 peptide vaccine.

As DNA, the CDR3 is TGTGCCACCAGCAGACAACCCTGGACAGGGGGAACCTACAATGAGCAGTTCTTC. This gives the protein CATSRQPWTGGTYNEQFF. V is TRBV15 and J is TRBJ2-1; 10 bases match TRBD1. The CDR3 totals 18 residues. V trimming: 2 bases; J trimming: 2 bases; junction bases outside the gene matches: 9. The V gene's germline CDR1 is LNHNV and CDR2 YYDKDF (reference sequence).